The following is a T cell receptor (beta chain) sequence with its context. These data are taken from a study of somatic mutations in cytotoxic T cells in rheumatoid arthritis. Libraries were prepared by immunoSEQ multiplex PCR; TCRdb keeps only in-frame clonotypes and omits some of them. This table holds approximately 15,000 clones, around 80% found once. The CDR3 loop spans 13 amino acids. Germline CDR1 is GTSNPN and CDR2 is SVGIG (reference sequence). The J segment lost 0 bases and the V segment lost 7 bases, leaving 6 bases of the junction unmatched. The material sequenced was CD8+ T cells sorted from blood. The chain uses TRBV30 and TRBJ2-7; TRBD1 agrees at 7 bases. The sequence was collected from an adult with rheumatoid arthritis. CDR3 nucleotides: TGTGCCTTACAGGGGACGAGCTCCTACGAGCAGTACTTC. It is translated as CALQGTSSYEQYF.